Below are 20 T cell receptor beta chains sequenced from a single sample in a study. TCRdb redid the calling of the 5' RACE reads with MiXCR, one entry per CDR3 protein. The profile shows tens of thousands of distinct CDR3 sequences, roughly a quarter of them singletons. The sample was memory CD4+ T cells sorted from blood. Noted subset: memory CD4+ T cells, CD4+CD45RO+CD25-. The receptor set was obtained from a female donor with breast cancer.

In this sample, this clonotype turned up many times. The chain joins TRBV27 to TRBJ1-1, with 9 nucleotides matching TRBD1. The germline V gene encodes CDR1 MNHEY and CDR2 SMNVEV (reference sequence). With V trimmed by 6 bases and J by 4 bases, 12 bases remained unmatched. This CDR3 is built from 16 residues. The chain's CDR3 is CASRATTGGLGTEAFF. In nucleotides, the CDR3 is TGTGCCAGCAGGGCGACCACAGGGGGCCTGGGCACTGAAGCTTTCTTT.

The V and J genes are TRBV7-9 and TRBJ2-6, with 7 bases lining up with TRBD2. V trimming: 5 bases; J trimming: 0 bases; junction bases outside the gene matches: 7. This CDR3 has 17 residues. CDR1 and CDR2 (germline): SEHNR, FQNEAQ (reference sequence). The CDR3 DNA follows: TGTGCCAGCAGCCCCCCTAGCGGCAGCTCTGGGGCCAACGTCCTGACTTTC. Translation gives CASSPPSGSSGANVLTF. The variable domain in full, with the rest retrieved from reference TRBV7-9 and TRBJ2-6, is DTGVSQNPRHKITKRGQNVTFRCDPISEHNRLYWYRQTLGQGPEFLTYFQNEAQLEKSRLLSDRFSAERPKGSFSTLEIQRTEQGDSAMYLCASSPPSGSSGANVLTFGAGSRLTVL.

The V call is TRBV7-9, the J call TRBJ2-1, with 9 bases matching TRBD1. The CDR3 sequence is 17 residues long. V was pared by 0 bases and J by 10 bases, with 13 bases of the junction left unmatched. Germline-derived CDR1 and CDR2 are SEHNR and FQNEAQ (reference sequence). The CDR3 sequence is CASSLAILQGASREQFF. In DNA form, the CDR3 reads TGTGCCAGCAGCTTAGCGATCCTACAGGGGGCGTCCCGAGAGCAGTTCTTC.

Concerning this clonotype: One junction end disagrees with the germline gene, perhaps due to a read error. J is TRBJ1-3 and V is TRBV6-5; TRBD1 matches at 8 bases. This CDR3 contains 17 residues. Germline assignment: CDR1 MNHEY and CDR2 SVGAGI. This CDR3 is CASSYKSQGAVGNTVYF. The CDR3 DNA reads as TGTGCCAGCAGTTACAAATCGCAGGGGGCTGTTGGAAACACCGTATATTTT.

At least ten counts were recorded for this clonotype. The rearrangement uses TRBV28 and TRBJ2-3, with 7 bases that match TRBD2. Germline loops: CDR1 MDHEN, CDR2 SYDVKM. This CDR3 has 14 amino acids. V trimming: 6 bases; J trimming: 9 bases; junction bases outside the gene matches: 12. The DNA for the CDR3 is TGTGCCAGCAGGGGGGGAGGGGTTACGGAAACGCAGTATTTT. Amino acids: CASRGGGVTETQYF.

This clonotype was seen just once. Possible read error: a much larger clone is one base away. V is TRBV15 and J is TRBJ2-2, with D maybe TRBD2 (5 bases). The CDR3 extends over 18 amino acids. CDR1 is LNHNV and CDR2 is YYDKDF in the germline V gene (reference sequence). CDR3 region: CTTSRPWERFEDTGELFF. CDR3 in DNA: TGTACCACCAGCAGACCATGGGAGCGGTTTGAGGACACCGGGGAGCTGTTTTTT.

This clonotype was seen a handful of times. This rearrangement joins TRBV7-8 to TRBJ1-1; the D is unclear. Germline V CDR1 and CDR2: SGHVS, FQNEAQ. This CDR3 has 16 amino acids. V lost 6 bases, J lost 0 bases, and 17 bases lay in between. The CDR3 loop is CASSQTETHMNTEAFF. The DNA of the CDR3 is TGTGCCAGCAGTCAGACGGAGACTCACATGAACACTGAAGCTTTCTTT.

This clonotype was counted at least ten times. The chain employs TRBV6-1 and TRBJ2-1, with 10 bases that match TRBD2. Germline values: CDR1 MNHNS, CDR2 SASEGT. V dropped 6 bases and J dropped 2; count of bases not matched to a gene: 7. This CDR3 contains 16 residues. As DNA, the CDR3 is TGTGCCAGCAGCGCCCTAAGCGGGAGGGCCTACAATGAGCAGTTCTTC. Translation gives CASSALSGRAYNEQFF.

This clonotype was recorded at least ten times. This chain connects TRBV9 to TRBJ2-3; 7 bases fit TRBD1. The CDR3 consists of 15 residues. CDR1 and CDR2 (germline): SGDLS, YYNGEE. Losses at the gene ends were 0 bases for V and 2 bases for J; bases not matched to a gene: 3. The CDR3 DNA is TGTGCCAGCAGCGTAGACGGGACAGCCACAGATACGCAGTATTTT. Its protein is CASSVDGTATDTQYF.

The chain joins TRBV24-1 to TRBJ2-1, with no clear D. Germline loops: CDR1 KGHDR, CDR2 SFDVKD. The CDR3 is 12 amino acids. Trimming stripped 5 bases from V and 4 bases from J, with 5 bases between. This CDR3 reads CATSGVYNEQFF. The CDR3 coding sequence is TGTGCCACCAGTGGGGTTTACAATGAGCAGTTCTTC.

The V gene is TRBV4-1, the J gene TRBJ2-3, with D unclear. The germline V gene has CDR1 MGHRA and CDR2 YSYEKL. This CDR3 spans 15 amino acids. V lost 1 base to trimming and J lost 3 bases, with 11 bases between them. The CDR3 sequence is CASSQVWVGTDTQYF. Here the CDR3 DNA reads TGCGCCAGCAGCCAAGTGTGGGTCGGGACAGATACGCAGTATTTT.

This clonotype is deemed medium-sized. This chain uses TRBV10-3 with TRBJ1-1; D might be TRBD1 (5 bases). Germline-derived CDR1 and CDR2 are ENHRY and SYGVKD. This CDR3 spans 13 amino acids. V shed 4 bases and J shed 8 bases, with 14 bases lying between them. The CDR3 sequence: CAISAGGTGEAFF. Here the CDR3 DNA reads TGTGCCATCAGTGCCGGGGGAACGGGCGAAGCTTTCTTT.

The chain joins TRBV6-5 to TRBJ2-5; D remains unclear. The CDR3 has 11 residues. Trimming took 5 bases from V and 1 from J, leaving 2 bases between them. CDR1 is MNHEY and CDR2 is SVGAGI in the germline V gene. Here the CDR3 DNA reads TGTGCCAGCAGTACCCAAGAGACCCAGTACTTC. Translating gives CASSTQETQYF.

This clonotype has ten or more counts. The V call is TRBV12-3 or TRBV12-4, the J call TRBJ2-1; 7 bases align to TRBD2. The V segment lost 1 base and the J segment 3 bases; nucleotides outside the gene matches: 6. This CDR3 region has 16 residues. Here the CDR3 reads CASSLERDSYYNEQFF. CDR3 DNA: TGTGCCAGCAGTTTAGAGCGGGATTCTTACTACAATGAGCAGTTCTTC.

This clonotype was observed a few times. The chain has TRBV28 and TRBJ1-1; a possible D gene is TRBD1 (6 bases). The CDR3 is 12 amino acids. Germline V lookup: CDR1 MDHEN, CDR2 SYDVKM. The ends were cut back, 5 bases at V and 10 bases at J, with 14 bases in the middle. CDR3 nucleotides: TGTGCCAGCAGTATAGAACAGGGTAGAGCTTTCTTT. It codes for CASSIEQGRAFF.

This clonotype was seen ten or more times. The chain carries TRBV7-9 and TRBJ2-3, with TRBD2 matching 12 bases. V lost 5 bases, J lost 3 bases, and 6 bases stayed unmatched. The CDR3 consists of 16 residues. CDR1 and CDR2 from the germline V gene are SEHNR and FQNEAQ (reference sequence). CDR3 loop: CASSASGRAGTDTQYF. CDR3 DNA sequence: TGTGCCAGCAGCGCTAGCGGGAGGGCCGGGACAGATACGCAGTATTTT.

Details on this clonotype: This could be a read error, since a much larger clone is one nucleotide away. The CDR3 DNA reads TGTACCAGCAGCGCCGGGGGCGGCGCGGATACGCAGTATTTT. Encoded protein: CTSSAGGGADTQYF. The rearrangement links TRBV9 to TRBJ2-3, with D perhaps being TRBD1 or TRBD2 (6 bases each). The CDR3 covers 14 residues. CDR1 is SGDLS and CDR2 is YYNGEE in the germline V gene.

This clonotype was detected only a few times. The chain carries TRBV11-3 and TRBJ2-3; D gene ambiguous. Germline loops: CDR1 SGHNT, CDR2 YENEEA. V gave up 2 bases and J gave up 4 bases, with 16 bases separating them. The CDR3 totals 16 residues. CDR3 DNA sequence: TGTGCCAGCAGCTTACGGAGTAGGTTCCAAGCAGATACGCAGTATTTT. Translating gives CASSLRSRFQADTQYF.

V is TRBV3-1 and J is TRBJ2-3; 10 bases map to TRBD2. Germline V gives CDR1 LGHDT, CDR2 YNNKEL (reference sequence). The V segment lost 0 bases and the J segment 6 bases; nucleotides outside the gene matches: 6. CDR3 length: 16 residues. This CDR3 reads CASSQDREREGDTQYF. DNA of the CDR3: TGTGCCAGCAGCCAAGATAGAGAGCGGGAGGGGGATACGCAGTATTTT.

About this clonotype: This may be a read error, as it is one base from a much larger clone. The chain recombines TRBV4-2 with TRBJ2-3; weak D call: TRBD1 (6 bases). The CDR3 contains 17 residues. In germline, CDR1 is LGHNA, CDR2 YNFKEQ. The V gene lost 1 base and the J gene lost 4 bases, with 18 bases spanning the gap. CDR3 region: CASSQGFLKGVSDTQYF. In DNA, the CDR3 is TGTGCCAGCAGCCAAGGTTTCCTGAAGGGGGTCTCAGATACGCAGTATTTT.